The 13 T cell receptor beta chains given below trace back to one sample, sequenced in a study of blood T cell repertoires in COVID-19. The method was immunoSEQ multiplex PCR; TCRdb's version includes in-frame clones alone and lacks a portion of them. The sample has 98,000 or so clones, approximately 88% seen once. Sequencing was done on a sample of peripheral blood. All receptors come from a man in his sixties with COVID-19, enrolled during active disease.

This chain links TRBV5-1 with TRBJ2-7; 9 bases fit TRBD1. J was trimmed by 3 bases and V by 4 bases; bases with no gene match: 2. CDR3 length: 13 amino acids. CDR1 is SGHRS and CDR2 is YFSETQ in the germline V gene. This CDR3 is CASSPTGGYEQYF. The CDR3 nucleotides read TGCGCCAGCAGCCCGACAGGGGGCTACGAGCAGTACTTC.

This chain connects TRBV23-1 to TRBJ2-5; the match to TRBD2 covers 10 bases. TRBV23-1 is identified as an open reading frame with a role that is uncertain. Germline trimming cut 1 base from V and 2 bases from J; bases unmatched to any gene: 7. There are 17 residues in the CDR3. CDR3 DNA: TGCGCCAGCAGTCAATGGACTAGCGGAGCACAGCAAGAGACCCAGTACTTC. As protein: CASSQWTSGAQQETQYF.

The rearrangement links TRBV9 to TRBJ2-1, with TRBD2 matching over 10 bases. This CDR3 spans 17 amino acids. The germline gives CDR1 SGDLS, CDR2 YYNGEE. Germline trimming cut 0 bases from V and 0 bases from J; bases unmatched to any gene: 3. CDR3 nucleotides: TGTGCCAGCAGCGTAGTGGGACTAGCGAACTCCTACAATGAGCAGTTCTTC. This sequence encodes CASSVVGLANSYNEQFF.

The rearrangement links TRBV10-1 to TRBJ2-7, with D possibly being TRBD2 (6 bases). Germline CDR1 and CDR2: WNHNN and SYGVQD (reference sequence). The V end lost 2 bases, the J end lost 0 bases, and 14 bases lay between the germline ends. This CDR3 region has 16 residues. CDR3 sequence: CASSEQSGRYSYEQYF. Written as DNA, the CDR3 is TGCGCCAGCAGTGAGCAAAGCGGGCGGTACTCCTACGAGCAGTACTTC.

This chain links TRBV30 with TRBJ2-7; a weak D match, TRBD2 (5 bases). There are 13 residues in the CDR3. The ends were cut back, 2 bases at V and 2 bases at J, with 10 bases in the middle. Germline lookup yields CDR1 GTSNPN and CDR2 SVGIG (reference sequence). In nucleotides, the CDR3 is TGTGCCTGGAGTCCCGGGGAAACCTACGAGCAGTACTTC. This gives the protein CAWSPGETYEQYF.

V gene TRBV6-2 or TRBV6-3 combines with J gene TRBJ1-5, with D tentatively TRBD1 (5 bases). This CDR3 has 14 residues. Trimming shortened V by 3 bases and J by 4 bases, and 10 bases separated the two germline ends. The germline gives CDR1 MNHEY, CDR2 SVGEGT. The CDR3 loop is CASSYQGGNQPQHF. The CDR3 region has the DNA TGTGCCAGCAGTTATCAGGGAGGGAATCAGCCCCAGCATTTT.

This clone was seen more than once but under ten times. The genes are TRBV14 and TRBJ2-7; perhaps TRBD2 as D (6 bases). V lost 4 bases and J 2 bases, leaving 12 bases between the germline ends. Germline CDR1 SGHDN, CDR2 FVKESK. This CDR3 region has 14 residues. CDR3 DNA: TGTGCCAGCAGCCCCAATAGCGGACCCTACGAGCAGTACTTC. It is translated as CASSPNSGPYEQYF.

This clone occurred a few times. The chain uses TRBV3-1 (or the pseudogene TRBV3-2) and TRBJ2-7, with 10 bases matching TRBD2. V lost 1 base, J lost 0 bases, and 3 bases stayed unmatched. The germline CDR1 and CDR2 sequences are LGHDT and YNNKEL (reference sequence). The CDR3 covers 16 residues. CDR3 DNA: TGTGCCAGCAGCCAAGTAGCGGGAGGTAGCTCCTACGAGCAGTACTTC. Residues: CASSQVAGGSSYEQYF.

The J gene is TRBJ2-1, the V gene TRBV19; no clear D. Germline lookup yields CDR1 LNHDA and CDR2 SQIVND (reference sequence). CDR3 length: 11 amino acids. V lost 5 bases and J lost 10, with 9 bases in between. CDR3 loop: CASSLDMEQFF. DNA for the CDR3: TGTGCCAGTAGTCTTGACATGGAGCAGTTCTTC.

The V gene is TRBV18, the J gene TRBJ1-4, with 7 bases matching TRBD1. Trimming took 6 bases from V and 8 from J; bases not matched to a gene: 6. Germline V gene lookup returns CDR1 KGHSH and CDR2 LQKENI. The CDR3 extends over 13 amino acids. As DNA, the CDR3 is TGTGCCAGCTCTATTCGACAGGGCGAAAAACTGTTTTTT. Translating gives CASSIRQGEKLFF.

The chain couples TRBV4-1 to TRBJ1-3; a possible D gene is TRBD1 (6 bases). The CDR3 is 16 residues long. Germline assignment: CDR1 MGHRA and CDR2 YSYEKL. The V gene lost 0 bases and the J gene lost 2 bases, with 11 bases spanning the gap. CDR3 DNA: TGCGCCAGCAGCCAAGACGTTACAGGGACTGGAAACACCATATATTTT. Protein sequence: CASSQDVTGTGNTIYF.

The rearrangement links TRBV19 to TRBJ2-6, with D perhaps matching TRBD1 (6 bases). Looked up from germline, CDR1 is LNHDA and CDR2 is SQIVND (reference sequence). The CDR3 has 16 amino acids. Trimming removed 8 bases at V and 0 bases at J, with 14 bases between. This CDR3 is CASDNRVDSGANVLTF. The CDR3 DNA is TGTGCCAGTGATAACAGGGTCGACTCTGGGGCCAACGTCCTGACTTTC.

This chain links TRBV4-1 with TRBJ1-4; D unclear. The CDR3 is 16 amino acids. The germline CDR1 and CDR2 sequences are MGHRA and YSYEKL. Trimming left V 1 base short and J 4 bases short, with 13 bases between. The CDR3 nucleotides read TGCGCCAGCAGCCAAGTGTTTCCCAGGATTAATGAAAAACTGTTTTTT. Translating gives CASSQVFPRINEKLFF.